One sample yielded the 3 T cell receptor beta chains listed below, sequenced in a study of regulatory T cells in long-lasting Graves disease. Documented time point: persistent/refractory GD, antithyroid drugs over 5 years with positive TRAb. Making the TCR library involved RNA that had been extracted from PBMCs. According to the study, TCR beta libraries were built with iRepertoire HTBI primers and CDR3-region Arm-PCR. Each CDR3 protein gets one entry after TCRdb re-called the multiplex PCR reads with MiXCR. Of 300,000 to 350,000 distinct CDR3 sequences in the sample, roughly a fifth were seen once. This specimen consisted of peripheral blood mononuclear cells (PBMCs), obtained when the disease was refractory, from a patient treated with antithyroid drugs. Receptors were obtained from a female donor with Graves disease.

The V gene is TRBV30, the J gene TRBJ2-3, with 12 positions matching TRBD2. Germline V lookup: CDR1 GTSNPN, CDR2 SVGIG (reference sequence). CDR3 length equals 17 residues. The trim removed 0 bases at V and 3 bases at J, leaving 7 bases unmatched. CDR3 bases: TGTGCCTGGAGTGTACCGACTAGCGGGAGAAAAACAGATACGCAGTATTTT. Residues: CAWSVPTSGRKTDTQYF.

Regarding this clonotype: A far larger clone is one nucleotide away, so this likely arose from a read error. Since the CDR3 does not end with the conserved phenylalanine or tryptophan, this likely comes from a read error. This sequence joins TRBV6-5 and TRBJ1-2; unclear D gene. CDR3 length equals 12 residues. Germline V gene data show CDR1 as MNHEY and CDR2 as SVGAGI. Trimming took off 2 bases at V and 4 bases at J, with 5 bases between the two ends. The CDR3, as DNA: TGTGCCAGCAGTTACGCTGGCTATGGCTACACCTCC. It codes for CASSYAGYGYTS.

This clonotype was observed a handful of times. The rearrangement uses TRBV19 and TRBJ1-1; 7 bases fit TRBD1. V lost 5 bases, J lost 5 bases, and 8 bases stayed unmatched. Germline V gives CDR1 LNHDA, CDR2 SQIVND (reference sequence). This CDR3 comprises 14 residues. The CDR3 protein is CASSATGWETEAFF. Here the CDR3 DNA reads TGTGCCAGTAGTGCGACAGGGTGGGAAACTGAAGCTTTCTTT.